These 22 T cell receptor beta chains share one sample of origin, sequenced in a study of neurological immune-mediated disorders. TCRdb redid the calling of the 5' RACE reads with MiXCR, one entry per CDR3 protein. Of around 20,000 distinct CDR3 sequences listed, about 13% are singletons. Source material: PBMCs. The source is a woman aged 55-75 years with HTLV-1-associated myelopathy (HAM/TSP).

In this sample, this clonotype turned up many times. The chain carries TRBV27 and TRBJ2-3, with TRBD2 matching over 10 bases. Germline loops: CDR1 MNHEY, CDR2 SMNVEV (reference sequence). CDR3 length: 14 amino acids. With 5 bases clipped from V and 5 bases from J, the junction kept 4 bases outside the gene matches. The CDR3 DNA sequence: TGTGCCAGCAGTCCAAGGACTAGCGGAGATACGCAGTATTTT. This sequence encodes CASSPRTSGDTQYF.

CDR3 nucleotide sequence: TGTGCCAGCTCACCCGTGGGGGACCCCAATGAGCAGTTCTTC. This sequence encodes CASSPVGDPNEQFF. The V gene is TRBV18, the J gene TRBJ2-1, with D perhaps assigned TRBD1 or TRBD2 (5 bases each). V lost 3 bases to trimming and J lost 6 bases, with 12 bases between them. CDR1 KGHSH and CDR2 LQKENI come from the germline V gene. The CDR3 totals 14 residues.

This clonotype was counted many times. The V gene is TRBV10-2, the J gene TRBJ2-2; the match to TRBD2 covers 11 bases. Per the germline V gene, CDR1 is WSHSY and CDR2 is SAAADI. V lost 6 bases, J lost 6 bases, and 12 bases stayed unmatched. CDR3 length: 17 residues. In DNA, the CDR3 is TGCGCCAGCAGAAGAGCCGGGACTAGCGGAGGGGCCGGGGAGCTGTTTTTT. As protein: CASRRAGTSGGAGELFF.

The V gene is TRBV6-6, the J gene TRBJ1-1; D perhaps matches TRBD1 (6 bases). V lost 6 bases and J 6 bases, leaving 17 bases between the germline ends. Germline lookup yields CDR1 MNHNY and CDR2 SVGAGI (reference sequence). CDR3 length: 14 residues. The CDR3 nucleotides are TGTGCCAGCAGCCAGTATGCGGGGGCTGCTGAAGCTTTCTTT. Encoded protein: CASSQYAGAAEAFF.

This clonotype showed up just a few times. The CDR3 DNA follows: TGTGCCAGCAGCCAAGGTCTAGCGGGGGGGCCAGATACGCAGTATTTT. It encodes CASSQGLAGGPDTQYF. The genes are TRBV4-2 and TRBJ2-3, with 12 bases that match TRBD2. This CDR3 spans 16 amino acids. Germline V gene data show CDR1 as LGHNA and CDR2 as YNFKEQ. V lost 1 base to trimming and J lost 4 bases; unmatched junction nucleotides: 3.

This clonotype is judged medium-sized. A much larger clone sits a single nucleotide away, making a read error possible. The V call is TRBV20-1, the J call TRBJ2-3; D call uncertain. Germline CDR1 and CDR2: DFQATT and SNEGSKA (reference sequence). This CDR3 is built from 13 residues. The V end lost 3 bases, the J end lost 7 bases, and 14 bases lay between the germline ends. CDR3 in amino acids: CSAREGSTNTQYF. Here the CDR3 DNA reads TGCAGTGCTAGGGAAGGGTCAACAAATACGCAGTATTTT.

Many counts were recorded for this clonotype. The J gene is TRBJ2-1, the V gene TRBV5-1, with a tentative D call TRBD1 (6 bases). Germline CDR1 reads SGHRS; CDR2 reads YFSETQ. The CDR3 spans 16 residues. With 0 bases removed from V and 1 base from J, the gap between germline ends came to 11 bases. CDR3 sequence: CASSLVLQGSYNEQFF. The DNA for the CDR3 is TGCGCCAGCAGCTTGGTGTTACAGGGTTCCTACAATGAGCAGTTCTTC.

At least ten counts were recorded for this clonotype. The chain employs TRBV12-3 or TRBV12-4 and TRBJ2-1; 8 bases are shared with TRBD1. The CDR3 is 14 amino acids. Losses at the gene ends were 10 bases for V and 0 bases for J; bases not matched to a gene: 5. CDR3 nucleotides: TGTGCCACCCGGACAGGGAGCTCCTACAATGAGCAGTTCTTC. It codes for CATRTGSSYNEQFF.

This clonotype was found many times. The V call is TRBV11-2, the J call TRBJ2-1, with no clear D. Germline assignment: CDR1 SGHAT and CDR2 FQNNGV. The CDR3 totals 14 residues. Between the trimmed V and J ends, which lost 0 bases and 2 bases, there was a span of 5 bases. The CDR3, as DNA: TGTGCCAGCAGCTTAGATCCGACCTACAATGAGCAGTTCTTC. Translated: CASSLDPTYNEQFF.

This clonotype was counted at least ten times. The V and J genes are TRBV11-3 and TRBJ2-2; weak D call: TRBD1 (5 bases). This CDR3 is 15 amino acids long. V was trimmed by 5 bases and J by 3 bases, leaving 13 bases between them. Germline lookup yields CDR1 SGHNT and CDR2 YENEEA. DNA of the CDR3: TGTGCCAGCAGCCCGACCGACAGAGACACCGGGGAGCTGTTTTTT. Residues: CASSPTDRDTGELFF.

This clonotype appeared many times. The chain uses TRBV10-3 and TRBJ1-6; no clear D. This CDR3 has 13 amino acids. Trimming shortened V by 4 bases and J by 3 bases, and 4 bases separated the two germline ends. Germline-derived CDR1 and CDR2 are ENHRY and SYGVKD. The CDR3 DNA reads TGTGCCATCAGTGGTAGCTATAATTCACCCCTCCACTTT. Protein product: CAISGSYNSPLHF.

This clonotype was counted at least ten times. This sequence joins TRBV20-1 and TRBJ1-6; 9 positions match TRBD1. Germline CDR1 reads DFQATT; CDR2 reads SNEGSKA (reference sequence). The junction had 5 bases not matched to a gene; V was cut back by 0 bases and J by 8 bases. This CDR3 spans 15 amino acids. The CDR3 is CSARDPGQGDSPLHF. The CDR3 coding sequence is TGCAGTGCTAGAGATCCGGGACAGGGTGATTCACCCCTCCACTTT.

There are many counts of this clonotype. J is TRBJ2-3 and V is TRBV20-1; D not certain. The CDR3 runs to 12 residues. Looked up from germline, CDR1 is DFQATT and CDR2 is SNEGSKA (reference sequence). The germline V and J ends were trimmed by 6 bases and 0 bases, with 7 bases remaining between them. The DNA for the CDR3 is TGCAGTGCCCCAGGCAGCACAGATACGCAGTATTTT. Translating gives CSAPGSTDTQYF.

V usage is TRBV19 and J usage is TRBJ1-1, with D maybe TRBD1 (5 bases). The CDR3 length is 14 residues. V was clipped by 7 bases and J by 4 bases, with 16 bases between them. CDR1 LNHDA and CDR2 SQIVND come from the germline V gene (reference sequence). CDR3 region: CASTPGAGSTEAFF. DNA for the CDR3: TGTGCCAGTACCCCCGGGGCAGGGTCCACTGAAGCTTTCTTT. The entire variable domain, with the rest obtained from reference TRBV19 and TRBJ1-1, is as follows: DGGITQSPKYLFRKEGQNVTLSCEQNLNHDAMYWYRQDPGQGLRLIYYSQIVNDFQKGDIAEGYSVSREKKESFPLTVTSAQKNPTAFYLCASTPGAGSTEAFFGQGTRLTVV.

Ten or more counts support this clonotype. V usage is TRBV7-2 and J usage is TRBJ2-1; 11 bases fit TRBD2. Germline V CDR1 and CDR2: SGHTA, FQGNSA. This CDR3 is 14 amino acids long. The V and J ends lost 5 bases and 7 bases, in that order; junction bases with no gene match: 4. The CDR3 region has the DNA TGTGCCAGCAGCGAACTAGCGGGAGCTAATGAGCAGTTCTTC. It codes for CASSELAGANEQFF.

This clonotype was seen ten or more times. This chain connects TRBV4-2 to TRBJ2-1; D is unclear. The CDR3 is made up of 12 amino acids. CDR1 is LGHNA and CDR2 is YNFKEQ in the germline V gene. Between the trimmed V and J ends, which lost 0 bases and 5 bases, there was a span of 2 bases. The CDR3 sequence is CASSQDDNEQFF. DNA for the CDR3: TGTGCCAGCAGCCAAGATGACAATGAGCAGTTCTTC.

The chain employs TRBV29-1 and TRBJ2-1, with TRBD1 identical over 7 bases. There are 14 residues in the CDR3. V shed 4 bases, J shed 1 base, and the junction held 4 bases outside the gene matches. The germline V gene encodes CDR1 SQVTM and CDR2 ANQGSEA. The CDR3 DNA reads TGCAGCGTTGCTAGGGACAGTTCCTACAATGAGCAGTTCTTC. This encodes CSVARDSSYNEQFF.

There are many counts of this clonotype. The V gene is TRBV6-5, the J gene TRBJ2-5; 9 positions agree with TRBD1. The trim removed 5 bases at V and 3 bases at J, leaving 7 bases unmatched. This CDR3 has 15 residues. Germline CDR1 MNHEY, CDR2 SVGAGI. CDR3 sequence (DNA): TGTGCCAGCAGTAACCCCGGGACAGGGAAAGAGACCCAGTACTTC. It is translated as CASSNPGTGKETQYF.

This clonotype was seen a handful of times. The CDR3 coding sequence is TGTGCCAGCAGCCAAGATCTTTCGGGGGACTCGATATCCGAGACCCAGTACTTC. Amino acids: CASSQDLSGDSISETQYF. The chain has TRBV4-2 and TRBJ2-5, with D possibly matching TRBD2 (6 bases). Germline CDR1 LGHNA, CDR2 YNFKEQ. Trimming took off 0 bases at V and 5 bases at J, with 22 bases between the two ends. This CDR3 region has 18 residues.

This clonotype was counted at least ten times. The rearrangement joins TRBV7-2 to TRBJ2-2; possible D gene TRBD2, 5 bases. The CDR3 spans 15 residues. Germline V lookup: CDR1 SGHTA, CDR2 FQGNSA. The V end was cut by 4 bases, the J end by 1 base, with 10 bases between. CDR3 bases: TGTGCCAGCAGCTCCGGACTTTTGAACACCGGGGAGCTGTTTTTT. Translated, it gives CASSSGLLNTGELFF.

This clonotype came up many times. The genes are TRBV28 and TRBJ2-7, with 9 bases lining up with TRBD2. After removal of 6 bases from V and 3 bases from J, the junction contained 6 bases not matched to a gene. Germline values: CDR1 MDHEN, CDR2 SYDVKM. This CDR3 has 14 residues. The CDR3, as DNA: TGTGCCAGCAGGGGGGGAGCGGGAGGCTACGAGCAGTACTTC. Amino acids: CASRGGAGGYEQYF. Based on the CDR3 plus reference TRBV28 and TRBJ2-7, the full variable domain is DVKVTQSSRYLVKRTGEKVFLECVQDMDHENMFWYRQDPGLGLRLIYFSYDVKMKEKGDIPEGYSVSREKKERFSLILESASTNQTSMYLCASRGGAGGYEQYFGPGTRLTVT.

This clonotype was seen at least ten times. The chain joins TRBV27 to TRBJ2-7; 9 bases align to TRBD1. This CDR3 is built from 16 residues. The ends lost 5 bases at V and 3 bases at J; junction bases unmatched: 11. Germline CDR1 reads MNHEY; CDR2 reads SMNVEV (reference sequence). CDR3 sequence reads: CASSPQSGTGNYEQYF. In DNA, the CDR3 is TGTGCCAGCAGTCCCCAGTCCGGGACAGGGAACTACGAGCAGTACTTC.